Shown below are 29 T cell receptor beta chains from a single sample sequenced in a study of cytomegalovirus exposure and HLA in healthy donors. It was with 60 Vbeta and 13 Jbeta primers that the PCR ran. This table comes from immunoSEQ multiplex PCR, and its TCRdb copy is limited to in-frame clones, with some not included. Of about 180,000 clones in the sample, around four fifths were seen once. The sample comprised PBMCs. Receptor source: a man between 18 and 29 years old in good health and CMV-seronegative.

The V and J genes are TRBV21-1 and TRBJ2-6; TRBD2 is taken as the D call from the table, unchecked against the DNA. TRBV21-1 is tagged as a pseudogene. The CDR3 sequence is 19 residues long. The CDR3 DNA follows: TGTGCCCGTCGACCCCCGGGGACTAGCGGTATCTCTGGGGCCAACGTCCTGACTTTC. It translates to CARRPPGTSGISGANVLTF.

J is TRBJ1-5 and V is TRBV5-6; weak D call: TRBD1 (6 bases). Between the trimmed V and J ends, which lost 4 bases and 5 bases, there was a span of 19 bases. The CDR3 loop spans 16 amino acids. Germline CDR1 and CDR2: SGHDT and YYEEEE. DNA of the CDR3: TGTGCCAGCAGCCGAGGAACAGGGTCCTACGATCAGCCCCAGCATTTT. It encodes CASSRGTGSYDQPQHF.

Here the CDR3 reads CASSLGTSGLYEQYF. As DNA, the CDR3 is TGTGCCAGCAGCTTAGGGACTAGCGGACTCTACGAGCAGTACTTC. The gene calls are TRBV7-9 and TRBJ2-7, with TRBD2 matching over 10 bases. With 1 base clipped from V and 3 bases from J, the junction kept 3 bases outside the gene matches. The CDR3 sequence is 15 residues long. Germline assignment: CDR1 SEHNR and CDR2 FQNEAQ (reference sequence).

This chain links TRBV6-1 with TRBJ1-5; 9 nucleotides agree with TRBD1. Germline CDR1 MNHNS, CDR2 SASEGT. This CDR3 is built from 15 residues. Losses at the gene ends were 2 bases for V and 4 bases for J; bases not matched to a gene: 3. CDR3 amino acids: CASSETGGGNQPQHF. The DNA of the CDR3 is TGTGCCAGCAGTGAAACAGGGGGCGGAAATCAGCCCCAGCATTTT.

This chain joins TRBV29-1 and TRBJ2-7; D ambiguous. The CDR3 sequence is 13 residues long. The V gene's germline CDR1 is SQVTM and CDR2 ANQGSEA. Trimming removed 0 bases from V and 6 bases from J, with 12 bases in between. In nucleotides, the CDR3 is TGCAGCGTTGAAGACCTCGACATCGGCGAGCAGTACTTC. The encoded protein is CSVEDLDIGEQYF.

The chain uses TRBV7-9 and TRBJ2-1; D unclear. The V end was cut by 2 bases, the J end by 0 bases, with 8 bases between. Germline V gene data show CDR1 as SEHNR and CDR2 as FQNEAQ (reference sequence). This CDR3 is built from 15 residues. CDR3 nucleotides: TGTGCCAGCAGCTTAACGAGAGCCTCCTACAATGAGCAGTTCTTC. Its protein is CASSLTRASYNEQFF.

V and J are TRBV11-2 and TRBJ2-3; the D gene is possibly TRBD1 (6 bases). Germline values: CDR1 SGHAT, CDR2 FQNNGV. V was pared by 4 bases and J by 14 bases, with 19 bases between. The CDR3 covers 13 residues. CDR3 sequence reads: CASSSTGFPLPYF. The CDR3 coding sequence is TGTGCCAGCAGCTCCACAGGGTTCCCCCTCCCGTATTTT. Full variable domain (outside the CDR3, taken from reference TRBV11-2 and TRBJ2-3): EAGVAQSPRYKIIEKRQSVAFWCNPISGHATLYWYQQILGQGPKLLIQFQNNGVVDDSQLPKDRFSAERLKGVDSTLKIQPAKLEDSAVYLCASSSTGFPLPYFGPGTRLTVL.

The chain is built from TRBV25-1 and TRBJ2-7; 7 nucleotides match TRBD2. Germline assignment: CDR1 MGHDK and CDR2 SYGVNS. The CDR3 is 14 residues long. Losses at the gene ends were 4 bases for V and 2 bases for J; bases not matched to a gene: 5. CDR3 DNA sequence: TGTGCCAGCAGTGGCTTGGCGGGAGCCTACGAGCAGTACTTC. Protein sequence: CASSGLAGAYEQYF.

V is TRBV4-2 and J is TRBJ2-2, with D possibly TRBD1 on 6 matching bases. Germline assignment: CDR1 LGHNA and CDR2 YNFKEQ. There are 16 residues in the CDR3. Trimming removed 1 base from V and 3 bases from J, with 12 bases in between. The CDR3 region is CASSQVWGPDTGELFF. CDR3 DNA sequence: TGTGCCAGCAGCCAAGTTTGGGGGCCGGACACCGGGGAGCTGTTTTTT.

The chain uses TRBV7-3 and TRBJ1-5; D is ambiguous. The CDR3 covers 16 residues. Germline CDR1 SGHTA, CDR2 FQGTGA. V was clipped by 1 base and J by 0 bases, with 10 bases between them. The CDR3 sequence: CASSLRERFSNQPQHF. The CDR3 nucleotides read TGTGCCAGCAGCTTAAGGGAGCGGTTTAGCAATCAGCCCCAGCATTTT.

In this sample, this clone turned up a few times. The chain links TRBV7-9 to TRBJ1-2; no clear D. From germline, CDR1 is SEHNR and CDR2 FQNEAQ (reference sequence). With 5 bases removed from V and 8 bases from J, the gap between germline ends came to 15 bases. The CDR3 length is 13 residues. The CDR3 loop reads CASSTFVQHGYTF. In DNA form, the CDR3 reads TGTGCCAGCAGCACCTTTGTTCAACACGGCTACACCTTC.

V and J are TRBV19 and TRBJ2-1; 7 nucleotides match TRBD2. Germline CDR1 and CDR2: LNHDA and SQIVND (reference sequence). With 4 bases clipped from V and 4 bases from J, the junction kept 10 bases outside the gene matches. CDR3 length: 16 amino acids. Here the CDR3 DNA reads TGTGCCAGTAGTACCCGACTAGCCACTCAGTACAATGAGCAGTTCTTC. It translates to CASSTRLATQYNEQFF. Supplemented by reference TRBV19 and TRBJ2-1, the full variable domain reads DGGITQSPKYLFRKEGQNVTLSCEQNLNHDAMYWYRQDPGQGLRLIYYSQIVNDFQKGDIAEGYSVSREKKESFPLTVTSAQKNPTAFYLCASSTRLATQYNEQFFGPGTRLTVL.

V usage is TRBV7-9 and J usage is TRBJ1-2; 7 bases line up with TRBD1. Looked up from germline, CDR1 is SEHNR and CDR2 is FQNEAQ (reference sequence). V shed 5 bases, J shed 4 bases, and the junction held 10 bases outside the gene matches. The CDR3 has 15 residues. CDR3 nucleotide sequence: TGTGCCAGCAGCCCGTCCAGACAGGGACTCTATGGCTACACCTTC. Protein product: CASSPSRQGLYGYTF.

The CDR3 nucleotides read TGTGCCAGCAGCTTAGGTGCAGGGACCGGGGAGCTGTTTTTT. Translated: CASSLGAGTGELFF. The chain carries TRBV7-3 and TRBJ2-2; a weak D match, TRBD1 (5 bases). The V gene's germline CDR1 is SGHTA and CDR2 FQGTGA. This CDR3 spans 14 amino acids. Trimming pared 2 bases from V and 5 bases from J, leaving 9 bases between.

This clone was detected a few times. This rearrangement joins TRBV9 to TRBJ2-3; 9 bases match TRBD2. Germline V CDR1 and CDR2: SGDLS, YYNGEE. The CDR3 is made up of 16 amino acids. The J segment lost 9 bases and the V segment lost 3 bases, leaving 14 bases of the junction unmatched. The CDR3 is CASSGGSGGPGITQYF. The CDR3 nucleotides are TGTGCCAGCAGCGGTGGTAGCGGGGGACCAGGAATAACGCAGTATTTT.

The CDR3 DNA is TGTGCCAGCAACCGACAGGGGGCCGGGGAGCTGTTTTTT. This sequence encodes CASNRQGAGELFF. This sequence joins TRBV6-6 and TRBJ2-2; 9 nucleotides line up with TRBD1. Per germline, CDR1 MNHNY and CDR2 SVGAGI (reference sequence). The V gene end was trimmed by 7 bases and the J gene end by 6 bases; junction bases not matched to a gene: 3. The CDR3 sequence is 13 residues long.

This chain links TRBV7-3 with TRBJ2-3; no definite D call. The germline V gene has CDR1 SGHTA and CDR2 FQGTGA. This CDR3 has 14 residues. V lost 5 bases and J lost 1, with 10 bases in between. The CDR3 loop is CASSHYAGTDTQYF. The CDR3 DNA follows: TGTGCCAGCAGCCACTATGCCGGCACAGATACGCAGTATTTT.

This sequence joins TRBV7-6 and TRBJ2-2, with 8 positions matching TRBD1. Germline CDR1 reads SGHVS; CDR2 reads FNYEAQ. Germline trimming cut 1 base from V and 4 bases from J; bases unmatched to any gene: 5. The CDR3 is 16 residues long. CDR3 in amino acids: CASSLGQGMFTGELFF. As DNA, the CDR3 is TGTGCCAGCAGCTTAGGACAGGGGATGTTCACCGGGGAGCTGTTTTTT.

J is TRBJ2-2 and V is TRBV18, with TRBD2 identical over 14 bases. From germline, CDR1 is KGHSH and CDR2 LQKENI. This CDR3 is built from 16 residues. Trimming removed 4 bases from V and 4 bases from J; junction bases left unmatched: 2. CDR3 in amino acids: CASSRTSGRPTGELFF. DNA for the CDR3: TGTGCCAGCTCACGGACTAGCGGGAGGCCCACCGGGGAGCTGTTTTTT. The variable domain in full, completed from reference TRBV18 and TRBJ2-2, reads NAGVMQNPRHLVRRRGQEARLRCSPMKGHSHVYWYRQLPEEGLKFMVYLQKENIIDESGMPKERFSAEFPKEGPSILRIQQVVRGDSAAYFCASSRTSGRPTGELFFGEGSRLTVL.

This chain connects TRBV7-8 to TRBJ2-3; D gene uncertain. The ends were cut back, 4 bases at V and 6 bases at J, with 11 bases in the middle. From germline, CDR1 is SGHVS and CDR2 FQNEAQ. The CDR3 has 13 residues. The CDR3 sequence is CASSYSPRDTQYF. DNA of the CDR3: TGTGCCAGCAGCTACTCCCCTCGGGATACGCAGTATTTT.

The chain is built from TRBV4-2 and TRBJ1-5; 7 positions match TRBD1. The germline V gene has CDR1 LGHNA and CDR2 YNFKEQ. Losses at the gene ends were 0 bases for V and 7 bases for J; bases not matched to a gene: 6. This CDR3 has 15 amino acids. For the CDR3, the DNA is TGTGCCAGCAGCCAAGATGAAGGGGGCGTACAGCCCCAGCATTTT. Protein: CASSQDEGGVQPQHF.

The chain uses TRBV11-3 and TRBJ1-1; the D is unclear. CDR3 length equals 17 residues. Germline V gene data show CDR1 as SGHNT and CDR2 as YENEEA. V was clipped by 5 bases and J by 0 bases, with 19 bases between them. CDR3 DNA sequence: TGTGCCAGCAGCCGTTGGGATTTTGCGGGGTTGAACACTGAAGCTTTCTTT. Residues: CASSRWDFAGLNTEAFF.

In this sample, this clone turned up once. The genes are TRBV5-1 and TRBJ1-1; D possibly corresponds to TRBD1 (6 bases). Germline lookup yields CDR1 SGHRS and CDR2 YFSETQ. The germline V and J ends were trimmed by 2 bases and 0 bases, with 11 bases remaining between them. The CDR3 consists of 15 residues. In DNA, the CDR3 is TGCGCCAGCAGCTTCGATGGACAGTTGAACACTGAAGCTTTCTTT. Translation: CASSFDGQLNTEAFF.

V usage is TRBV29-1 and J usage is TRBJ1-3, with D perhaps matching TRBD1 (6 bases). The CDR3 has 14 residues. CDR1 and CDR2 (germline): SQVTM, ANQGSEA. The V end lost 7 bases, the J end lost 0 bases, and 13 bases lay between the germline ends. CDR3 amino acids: CSASQGNSGNTIYF. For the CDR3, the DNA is TGCAGCGCCTCACAGGGTAACTCTGGAAACACCATATATTTT.

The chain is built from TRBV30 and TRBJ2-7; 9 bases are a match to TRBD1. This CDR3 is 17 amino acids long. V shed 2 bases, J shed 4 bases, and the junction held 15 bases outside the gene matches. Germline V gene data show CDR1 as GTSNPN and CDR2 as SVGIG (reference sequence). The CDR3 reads CAWSPRIRDRVVYEQYF. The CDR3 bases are TGTGCCTGGAGTCCCAGGATCAGGGACAGGGTTGTATACGAGCAGTACTTC.

The CDR3 sequence: CAWSVAGGLGQFF. CDR3 in DNA: TGTGCCTGGAGTGTGGCGGGGGGGCTCGGGCAGTTCTTC. V and J are TRBV30 and TRBJ2-1, with 9 bases aligning to TRBD2. Germline V gene sequence: CDR1 GTSNPN, CDR2 SVGIG (reference sequence). With V trimmed by 0 bases and J by 12 bases, 6 bases remained unmatched. This CDR3 has 13 amino acids.

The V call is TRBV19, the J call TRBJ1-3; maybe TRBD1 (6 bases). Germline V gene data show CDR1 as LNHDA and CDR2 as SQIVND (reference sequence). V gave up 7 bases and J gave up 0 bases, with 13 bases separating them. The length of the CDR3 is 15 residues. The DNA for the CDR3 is TGTGCCAGTACCTCGCCCAGGGGCTCTGGAAACACCATATATTTT. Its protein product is CASTSPRGSGNTIYF.

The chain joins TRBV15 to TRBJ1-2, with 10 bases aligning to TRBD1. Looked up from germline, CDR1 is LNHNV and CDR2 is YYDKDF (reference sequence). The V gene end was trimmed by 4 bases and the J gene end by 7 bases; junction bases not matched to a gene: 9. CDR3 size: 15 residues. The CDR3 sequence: CATSTDRGRVRGYTF. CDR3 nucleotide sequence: TGTGCCACCAGCACCGACAGGGGGCGCGTTCGTGGCTACACCTTC.

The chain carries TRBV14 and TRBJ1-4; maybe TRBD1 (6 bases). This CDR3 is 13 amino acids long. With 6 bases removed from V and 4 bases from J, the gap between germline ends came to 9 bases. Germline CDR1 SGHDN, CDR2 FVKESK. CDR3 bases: TGTGCCAGCAGAAGGACAGTTAATGAAAAACTGTTTTTT. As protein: CASRRTVNEKLFF.